The 25 T cell receptor beta chains given below trace back to one sample, sequenced in a study of T cells expressing NK-cell markers. TCRdb re-called the 5' RACE reads and shows each CDR3 protein once, DNA omitted. This sample's table has 350,000 to 450,000 distinct CDR3 sequences. Material: blood T cells: a sorted CD56 or NKG2C T cell subset, CD4+ or CD8+ T cells, or bulk PBMC T cells (not recorded which). These receptors were obtained from a man between 18 and 69 years old in good health.

The rearrangement links TRBV5-1 to TRBJ2-1; TCRdb designates TRBD1, a call that cannot be tested without DNA. The CDR3 is 15 amino acids. CDR1 is SGHRS and CDR2 is YFSETQ in the germline V gene. This CDR3 is CASSPGQGALHEQFF.

V and J are TRBV19 and TRBJ2-2; TCRdb's D gene call, TRBD1, goes unchecked for lack of DNA. The CDR3 sequence is 15 residues long. Germline-derived CDR1 and CDR2 are LNHDA and SQIVND (reference sequence). CDR3: CASSIGGAGTGELFF.

The V call is TRBV2, the J call TRBJ2-2; TCRdb's D gene call, TRBD1, goes unchecked for lack of DNA. This CDR3 has 17 residues. The germline CDR1 and CDR2 sequences are SNHLY and FYNNEI. The CDR3 is CASSVVDSASNTGELFF.

This chain connects TRBV28 to TRBJ2-5; absent DNA, TCRdb's TRBD1 call cannot be checked. Looked up from germline, CDR1 is MDHEN and CDR2 is SYDVKM. This CDR3 region has 15 residues. The CDR3 here is CASSLSPRGQETQYF.

This chain links TRBV6-5 with TRBJ1-6; TCRdb reports TRBD1, a call that lacks DNA to check it against. CDR3 size: 15 residues. CDR1 and CDR2 from the germline V gene are MNHEY and SVGAGI. The CDR3: CASSYSPGKGSPLHF.

The rearrangement links TRBV11-1 to TRBJ1-1. This CDR3 is 13 amino acids long. Germline CDR1 reads SGHAT; CDR2 reads FQDESV (reference sequence). The CDR3 region is CASSLLLETEAFF. The complete variable domain, with remaining parts taken from reference TRBV11-1 and TRBJ1-1, reads EAEVAQSPRYKITEKSQAVAFWCDPISGHATLYWYRQILGQGPELLVQFQDESVVDDSQLPKDRFSAERLKGVDSTLKIQPAELGDSAMYLCASSLLLETEAFFGQGTRLTVV.

The J gene is TRBJ2-5, the V gene TRBV5-1. This CDR3 has 15 amino acids. Germline CDR1 SGHRS, CDR2 YFSETQ. The CDR3 loop is CASSLAVAAQETQYF.

CDR3 in amino acids: CASSLERGGGELFF. V usage is TRBV11-3 and J usage is TRBJ2-2; TCRdb proposes TRBD1, but this gene call is untestable without DNA. CDR1 is SGHNT, CDR2 YENEEA, per germline. The CDR3 length is 14 residues.

The chain is built from TRBV24-1 and TRBJ2-1; TCRdb outputs TRBD1, but without DNA this stays unchecked. From germline, CDR1 is KGHDR and CDR2 SFDVKD. The CDR3 is 13 residues long. CDR3 region: CATSDWGMDEQFF.

This chain joins TRBV29-1 and TRBJ2-3; the D call from TCRdb, TRBD1, cannot be confirmed without DNA. The V gene's germline CDR1 is SQVTM and CDR2 ANQGSEA. The CDR3 totals 15 residues. The chain's CDR3 is CSVQPTGISTDTQYF.

The chain has TRBV12-5 and TRBJ2-4; TCRdb selects TRBD1, and the lack of DNA leaves this call unchecked. Looked up from germline, CDR1 is LGHNT and CDR2 is FRNRAP. The CDR3 loop spans 15 amino acids. The CDR3 here is CASGLGQGDQNIQYF.

The chain carries TRBV20-1 and TRBJ1-3; TCRdb reports TRBD1, a call that lacks DNA to check it against. The CDR3 sequence is 16 residues long. Germline V gene lookup returns CDR1 DFQATT and CDR2 SNEGSKA (reference sequence). The CDR3 spells CSARVSPSLGGNTIYF.

The chain uses TRBV7-2 and TRBJ2-5; TCRdb outputs TRBD2, but without DNA this stays unchecked. Per the germline V gene, CDR1 is SGHTA and CDR2 is FQGNSA. The length of the CDR3 is 16 residues. CDR3 amino acids: CASSPPTSGGAKTQYF. Full variable domain (outside the CDR3, taken from reference TRBV7-2 and TRBJ2-5): GAGVSQSPSNKVTEKGKDVELRCDPISGHTALYWYRQSLGQGLEFLIYFQGNSAPDKSGLPSDRFSAERTGGSVSTLTIQRTQQEDSAVYLCASSPPTSGGAKTQYFGPGTRLLVL.

The chain links TRBV20-1 to TRBJ2-2; lacking DNA, the TRBD1 call made by TCRdb goes unchecked. CDR1 DFQATT and CDR2 SNEGSKA come from the germline V gene (reference sequence). The CDR3 loop spans 13 amino acids. The CDR3 here is CSARASLPGELFF.

The chain couples TRBV3-1 to TRBJ2-2; the TRBD1 assignment by TCRdb is unverifiable without DNA. The CDR3 totals 16 residues. Looked up from germline, CDR1 is LGHDT and CDR2 is YNNKEL (reference sequence). The CDR3 sequence is CARKIDRTGNPGELFF.

The chain links TRBV5-1 to TRBJ2-7; absent DNA, TCRdb's TRBD1 call cannot be checked. The CDR3 covers 15 residues. CDR1 and CDR2 (germline): SGHRS, YFSETQ. The CDR3 sequence: CASRLVGQPSYEQYF.

The J gene is TRBJ2-3, the V gene TRBV6-5; with no DNA, the TCRdb D assignment of TRBD1 cannot be verified. The CDR3 covers 16 residues. From germline, CDR1 is MNHEY and CDR2 SVGAGI. The CDR3 protein is CASSYNRQGPTDTQYF.

V and J are TRBV2 and TRBJ1-1; TCRdb selects TRBD1, and the lack of DNA leaves this call unchecked. Germline V gene data show CDR1 as SNHLY and CDR2 as FYNNEI. This CDR3 is built from 14 residues. CDR3 sequence: CAITPGQTNTEAFF.

This CDR3 reads CSARDTSGGPAEQYF. The chain couples TRBV20-1 to TRBJ2-7; TCRdb names TRBD1, which stays unverified in the absence of DNA. The CDR3 runs 15 residues. Germline lookup yields CDR1 DFQATT and CDR2 SNEGSKA (reference sequence).

The chain carries TRBV7-9 and TRBJ2-7. The germline CDR1 and CDR2 sequences are SEHNR and FQNEAQ (reference sequence). CDR3 length: 13 residues. CDR3 protein: CASSRRDTYEQYF.

V gene TRBV5-1 combines with J gene TRBJ1-1; TCRdb picks TRBD1, but there is no DNA to check that call. Germline CDR1 and CDR2: SGHRS and YFSETQ. This CDR3 is 13 amino acids long. The CDR3 region is CASSQQGWTEAFF.

The CDR3 is CASSPSSVPYEQYF. The gene calls are TRBV12-3 or TRBV12-4 and TRBJ2-7; TCRdb indicates TRBD2, and absent DNA this call remains unverified. The CDR3 consists of 14 residues.

This rearrangement joins TRBV7-8 to TRBJ2-5; as DNA is missing, the TRBD2 call by TCRdb cannot be tested. The CDR3 is 15 amino acids. Per the germline V gene, CDR1 is SGHVS and CDR2 is FQNEAQ. This CDR3 is CASSESTGPSETQYF.

V gene TRBV5-1 combines with J gene TRBJ2-2; the D call from TCRdb, TRBD1, cannot be confirmed without DNA. The CDR3 spans 14 residues. CDR1 SGHRS and CDR2 YFSETQ come from the germline V gene. The CDR3 here is CASTGDSYTGELFF.

The V and J genes are TRBV24-1 and TRBJ2-2; the D call of TRBD2 rests on TCRdb alone, since no DNA is present to check it. Germline V gene lookup returns CDR1 KGHDR and CDR2 SFDVKD. CDR3 size: 15 residues. The CDR3 reads CATSDPKEATGELFF.